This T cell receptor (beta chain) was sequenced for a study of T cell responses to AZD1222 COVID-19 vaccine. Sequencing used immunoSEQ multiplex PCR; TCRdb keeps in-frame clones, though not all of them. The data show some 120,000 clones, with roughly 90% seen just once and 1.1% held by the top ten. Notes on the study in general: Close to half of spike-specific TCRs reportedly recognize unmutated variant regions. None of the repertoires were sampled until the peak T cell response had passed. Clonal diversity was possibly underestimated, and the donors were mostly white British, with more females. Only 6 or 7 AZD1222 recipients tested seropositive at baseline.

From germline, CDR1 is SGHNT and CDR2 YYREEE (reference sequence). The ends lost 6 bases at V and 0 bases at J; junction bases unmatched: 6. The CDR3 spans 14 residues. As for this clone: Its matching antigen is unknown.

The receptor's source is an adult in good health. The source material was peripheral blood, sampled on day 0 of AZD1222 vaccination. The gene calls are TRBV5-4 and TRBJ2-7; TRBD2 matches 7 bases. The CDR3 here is CASKIGGISYEQYF. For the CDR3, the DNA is TGTGCCAGCAAGATCGGGGGGATCTCCTACGAGCAGTACTTC.